These 14 T cell receptor beta chains were sequenced from one sample in a study of shared clonotypes between healthy human individuals. Clones were read by immunoSEQ multiplex PCR, and TCRdb kept only the in-frame ones, dropping some. The sample consists of 2 million to 2.5 million clones, roughly 95% of them appearing once. Source material: naive CD4+ T cells sorted from blood. Subset in this sample: CD45RA+ positively selected. The receptor source for this set is a man younger than 30 in good health.

In this sample, this clone turned up once. The J gene is TRBJ2-7, the V gene TRBV4-1; maybe TRBD2 (5 bases). This CDR3 region has 16 residues. Per germline, CDR1 MGHRA and CDR2 YSYEKL. The V end lost 8 bases, the J end lost 3 bases, and 23 bases lay between the germline ends. The DNA of the CDR3 is TGCGCCAGCGTACCTTTCAACCAGCGGCCTTACTACGAGCAGTACTTC. Its translation is CASVPFNQRPYYEQYF.

The V and J genes are TRBV7-2 and TRBJ2-7; D possibly corresponds to TRBD2 (5 bases). V was trimmed by 2 bases and J by 7 bases, leaving 9 bases between them. The CDR3 covers 12 residues. CDR1 and CDR2 (germline): SGHTA, FQGNSA. The CDR3 nucleotides read TGTGCCAGCAGCTTATCCCGGGAAGAGCAGTACTTC. It is translated as CASSLSREEQYF.

The V and J genes are TRBV27 and TRBJ2-2; a possible D gene is TRBD1 (6 bases). Trimming pared 3 bases from V and 2 bases from J, leaving 10 bases between. The germline V gene encodes CDR1 MNHEY and CDR2 SMNVEV (reference sequence). This CDR3 contains 15 residues. CDR3 coding DNA: TGTGCCAGCAGTTTTGGACAGTTTAACACCGGGGAGCTGTTTTTT. It codes for CASSFGQFNTGELFF.

This clone has just a few counts. The chain joins TRBV19 to TRBJ1-2; TRBD1 is a possible D gene (6 bases). Germline CDR1 is LNHDA and CDR2 is SQIVND (reference sequence). Trimming shortened V by 7 bases and J by 8 bases, and 17 bases separated the two germline ends. The CDR3 runs to 13 residues. CDR3 region: CASTRPGVRGYTF. The CDR3 DNA sequence: TGTGCCAGTACTAGGCCAGGGGTGCGGGGCTACACCTTC.

The V and J genes are TRBV5-1 and TRBJ2-7; D perhaps matches TRBD1 (5 bases). CDR1 is SGHRS, CDR2 YFSETQ, per germline. The V end lost 0 bases, the J end lost 4 bases, and 11 bases lay between the germline ends. This CDR3 spans 14 amino acids. The CDR3 is CASSLARVGYEQYF. CDR3 in DNA: TGCGCCAGCAGCTTGGCCAGGGTAGGGTACGAGCAGTACTTC.

This chain uses TRBV2 with TRBJ2-5; 8 bases match TRBD1. From germline, CDR1 is SNHLY and CDR2 FYNNEI. This CDR3 spans 15 amino acids. J was trimmed by 1 base and V by 4 bases; bases with no gene match: 5. In DNA, the CDR3 is TGTGCCAGCAGTGCACAGGGGGGAAGCCAAGAGACCCAGTACTTC. The encoded protein is CASSAQGGSQETQYF.

The CDR3 protein is CASSLSRQFTGGTEAFF. In DNA, the CDR3 is TGTGCCAGCAGTTTATCGAGGCAATTTACTGGGGGCACTGAAGCTTTCTTT. The chain joins TRBV27 to TRBJ1-1; the D gene is possibly TRBD1 (5 bases). The germline CDR1 and CDR2 sequences are MNHEY and SMNVEV (reference sequence). Trimming stripped 0 bases from V and 4 bases from J, with 18 bases between. CDR3 size: 17 residues.

J is TRBJ1-1 and V is TRBV10-2; the D is unclear. The V end was cut by 8 bases, the J end by 1 base, with 20 bases between. The CDR3 runs to 16 residues. Per germline, CDR1 WSHSY and CDR2 SAAADI. CDR3 nucleotides: TGCGCCAGCCACGTGAAAGGTAGTGGGGAGAACACTGAAGCTTTCTTT. Its protein product is CASHVKGSGENTEAFF.

The chain combines TRBV21-1 with TRBJ2-1; the table assigns TRBD2, which was not confirmed against the DNA. TRBV21-1 is an annotated pseudogene. The CDR3 spans 16 residues. The CDR3 DNA is TGTGCCAGCAGCAAACAGCGGTTGAGCTCCTACAATGAGCAGTTCTTC. Translating gives CASSKQRLSSYNEQFF.

The genes are TRBV5-1 and TRBJ1-5; the match to TRBD1 covers 8 bases. This CDR3 comprises 14 residues. In germline, CDR1 is SGHRS, CDR2 YFSETQ. V dropped 4 bases and J dropped 6; count of bases not matched to a gene: 6. CDR3 bases: TGCGCCAGCAGCGAATCGGGACAGGCTCAGCCCCAGCATTTT. It is translated as CASSESGQAQPQHF.

This chain uses TRBV7-9 with TRBJ2-5; D unresolved. Germline V gene data show CDR1 as SEHNR and CDR2 as FQNEAQ (reference sequence). V lost 2 bases to trimming and J lost 0 bases, with 7 bases between them. The CDR3 length is 14 residues. The CDR3 DNA reads TGTGCCAGCAGCTTACCACTGTACCAAGAGACCCAGTACTTC. Translating gives CASSLPLYQETQYF.

This chain joins TRBV27 and TRBJ2-7; D remains unclear. This CDR3 contains 14 residues. Germline V CDR1 and CDR2: MNHEY, SMNVEV (reference sequence). V was clipped by 0 bases and J by 0 bases, with 6 bases between them. The CDR3 is CASSLSRASYEQYF. The CDR3 DNA is TGTGCCAGCAGTTTATCACGGGCCTCCTACGAGCAGTACTTC.

This clone came up once. The gene calls are TRBV6-4 and TRBJ2-1; 11 positions agree with TRBD2. This CDR3 region has 16 residues. From germline, CDR1 is MRHNA and CDR2 SNTAGT. Losses at the gene ends were 4 bases for V and 4 bases for J; bases not matched to a gene: 6. As DNA, the CDR3 is TGTGCCAGCAGTGGTAGCGGGGGGGCCTTTTACAATGAGCAGTTCTTC. This codes for CASSGSGGAFYNEQFF.

Remarks on this clone: Other DNA sequences in this specimen translate into the identical CDR3. CDR3 sequence (DNA): TGCAGCGTTGGTACAGGGTATGGCTACACCTTC. Protein: CSVGTGYGYTF. The rearrangement uses TRBV29-1 and TRBJ1-2, with TRBD1 as a possible D gene (6 bases). Trimming pared 4 bases from V and 5 bases from J, leaving 8 bases between. Looked up from germline, CDR1 is SQVTM and CDR2 is ANQGSEA. The length of the CDR3 is 11 residues.